A selection of T cell receptor beta chains follows, all from one sample in a study of Graves' ophthalmopathy and Graves' hyperthyroidism. TCRdb reprocessed the multiplex PCR reads via MiXCR and lists one record per CDR3 protein. Of over a million distinct CDR3 sequences detected, about 40% appear once; the ten largest clones hold approximately 10%. The sequenced sample was peripheral blood or thyroid tissue (not recorded which). These receptors all come from an adult man with Graves' hyperthyroidism. Both conserved end residues are part of each CDR3. A D gene is named only where the DNA matches it firmly. Size is stated for part of the rows, as once, few or many counts, or as a class when the clone is expanded.

many	TRBV6-1	TRBJ1-1	-	CASSDQQGTEAFF	TGTGCCAGCAGTGATCAACAGGGCACTGAAGCTTTCTTT
-	TRBV7-9	TRBJ1-1	TRBD1	CASSPRQGASEAFF	TGTGCCAGCAGCCCTCGACAGGGGGCTTCTGAAGCTTTCTTT
many	TRBV5-1	TRBJ2-6	-	CASSLSGNGANVLTF	TGCGCCAGCAGCTTGTCAGGGAATGGGGCCAACGTCCTGACTTTC
-	TRBV2	TRBJ1-1	-	CASVVTPNTEAFF	TGTGCCAGCGTTGTCACACCGAACACTGAAGCTTTCTTT
many	TRBV7-2	TRBJ1-2	-	CASSPAKGPGYGYTF	TGTGCCAGCAGCCCTGCAAAAGGGCCGGGCTATGGCTACACCTTC
-	TRBV9	TRBJ1-2	TRBD1	CASSRMTGVNGYTF	TGTGCCAGCAGCCGAATGACAGGGGTTAATGGCTACACCTTC
-	TRBV28	TRBJ1-1	-	CASSQQETEAFF	TGTGCCAGCAGCCAACAGGAGACTGAAGCTTTCTTT
-	TRBV10-3	TRBJ2-7	TRBD1	CAIGTGGPPYEQYF	TGTGCCATCGGGACAGGAGGGCCACCCTACGAGCAGTACTTC
few	TRBV7-8	TRBJ2-7	-	CASSLQQPGGKEQYF	TGTGCCAGCAGCTTACAACAGCCTGGCGGGAAAGAGCAGTACTTC
-	TRBV30	TRBJ1-6	-	CAWGTPGGRHF	TGTGCCTGGGGTACCCCCGGGGGCCGCCACTTT
-	TRBV9	TRBJ2-2	-	CASSAEGQPNTGELFF	TGTGCCAGCAGCGCGGAGGGTCAACCGAACACCGGGGAGCTGTTTTTT
many	TRBV7-2	TRBJ2-7	TRBD2	CASRTHGLAGGSEQYF	TGTGCCAGCAGGACACACGGACTAGCGGGAGGTAGCGAGCAGTACTTC
-	TRBV19	TRBJ1-2	-	CASSSDYGYAF	TGTGCCAGTAGCTCTGACTATGGCTACGCCTTC
many	TRBV20-1	TRBJ1-1	-	CSASGLRNTEAFF	TGCAGTGCTAGCGGCCTGAGGAACACTGAAGCTTTCTTT
-	TRBV25-1	TRBJ2-2	-	CASSTGQFTGELFF	TGTGCCAGCAGCACCGGACAGTTCACCGGGGAGCTGTTTTTT
-	TRBV7-3	TRBJ2-5	TRBD2	CASSPRGTSGMRTQYF	TGTGCCAGCAGCCCCCGCGGGACTAGCGGGATGAGGACCCAGTACTTC
many	TRBV7-2	TRBJ2-7	-	CASSQTGTPHEQYF	TGTGCCAGCAGCCAAACCGGGACACCCCACGAGCAGTACTTC
-	TRBV10-3	TRBJ1-5	TRBD1	CAISADRDHNQPQHF	TGTGCCATCAGCGCGGACAGGGACCACAATCAGCCCCAGCATTTT
-	TRBV20-1	TRBJ2-7	-	CSASSAVRGSSYEQYF	TGCAGTGCTAGCTCGGCTGTGCGGGGAAGCTCCTACGAGCAGTACTTC
many	TRBV29-1	TRBJ1-6	-	CSVITGHNSPLHF	TGCAGCGTCATTACAGGGCACAATTCACCCCTCCACTTT
-	TRBV5-1	TRBJ2-5	-	CASSLVAGSQETQYF	TGCGCCAGCAGCTTGGTCGCGGGGAGCCAAGAGACCCAGTACTTC
-	TRBV7-2	TRBJ2-5	-	CASSVGGEQETQYF	TGTGCCAGCAGCGTCGGGGGTGAACAAGAGACCCAGTACTTC
once	TRBV20-1	TRBJ1-1	TRBD1	CSEGQGIRRNTEAFF	TGCAGTGAAGGACAGGGGATCCGGAGGAACACTGAAGCTTTCTTT
-	TRBV28	TRBJ2-7	-	CASNTLGRSPVEQYF	TGTGCCAGCAACACACTGGGCAGGAGCCCTGTCGAGCAGTACTTC
few	TRBV10-2	TRBJ1-1	-	CASSDNRETTEAFF	TGCGCCAGCAGTGACAACAGGGAAACCACTGAAGCTTTCTTT
few	TRBV6-5	TRBJ1-6	-	CASGKAGRSPLHF	TGTGCCAGCGGAAAGGCAGGGAGGTCACCCCTCCACTTT
many	TRBV7-9	TRBJ1-2	-	CASSRSGVGYTF	TGTGCCAGCAGCCGTTCAGGGGTTGGCTACACCTTC
few	TRBV7-9	TRBJ2-7	TRBD1	CASSPDRWRSTGAGRLYEQYF	TGTGCCAGCAGCCCCGATCGTTGGAGGTCGACAGGGGCCGGGCGCCTTTACGAGCAGTACTTC
many	TRBV15	TRBJ1-1	-	CATSREQGNTEAFF	TGTGCCACCAGCAGAGAACAGGGGAACACTGAAGCTTTCTTT
-	TRBV13	TRBJ1-1	-	CASSLGHGWTEAFF	TGTGCCAGCAGCTTAGGCCACGGGTGGACTGAAGCTTTCTTT
few	TRBV30	TRBJ1-1	-	CAWATNGAFF	TGTGCCTGGGCCACCAACGGAGCTTTCTTT
many	TRBV12-3/TRBV12-4	TRBJ2-7	-	CASSLGFHEQYF	TGTGCCAGCAGTTTAGGGTTCCACGAGCAGTACTTC
-	TRBV5-1	TRBJ2-5	-	CASSLRTQGSGETQYF	TGCGCCAGCAGCTTGAGAACACAGGGTAGTGGGGAGACCCAGTACTTC
few	TRBV10-2	TRBJ2-5	TRBD1	CASSEPDRASSQYF	TGCGCCAGCAGTGAGCCGGACAGGGCGTCGTCCCAGTACTTC
-	TRBV9	TRBJ2-5	-	CASRGGPEETQYF	TGTGCCAGCAGGGGGGGGCCGGAGGAGACCCAGTACTTC
few	TRBV5-6	TRBJ2-7	-	CASSLGLNTFYEQYF	TGTGCCAGCAGCTTGGGACTGAATACTTTCTACGAGCAGTACTTC
-	TRBV2	TRBJ2-3	-	CASSASSDTQYF	TGTGCCAGCAGTGCGAGCAGCGATACGCAGTATTTT
-	TRBV14	TRBJ1-2	TRBD1	CASSRRQGVGGPGYTF	TGTGCCAGCAGCCGCAGACAGGGCGTAGGGGGCCCTGGCTACACCTTC
few	TRBV6-5	TRBJ2-6	-	CASIPGLSGANVLTF	TGTGCCAGCATTCCGGGCCTCTCTGGGGCCAACGTCCTGACTTTC
many	TRBV12-3/TRBV12-4	TRBJ2-7	TRBD2	CASSFSGGSDEQYF	TGTGCCAGCAGCTTCAGCGGGGGTTCCGACGAGCAGTACTTC
few	TRBV7-2	TRBJ1-2	-	CASSLAGTPYGYTF	TGTGCCAGCAGCTTAGCGGGGACCCCCTATGGCTACACCTTC
-	TRBV7-9	TRBJ2-7	-	CARSFAYEQYF	TGTGCCCGCAGCTTTGCTTACGAGCAGTACTTC
many	TRBV5-1	TRBJ1-2	-	CASRMDRSYGYTF	TGCGCCAGCAGGATGGATCGGTCCTATGGCTACACCTTC
many	TRBV5-1	TRBJ2-7	-	CASSSRTDEQYF	TGCGCCAGCAGCTCGAGGACGGACGAGCAGTACTTC
-	TRBV5-4	TRBJ2-5	TRBD1	CASSLDGTGLYF	TGTGCCAGCAGCTTGGACGGGACAGGGCTGTACTTC
-	TRBV7-9	TRBJ1-1	TRBD1	CASSFRGADTEAFF	TGTGCCAGCAGCTTCAGGGGGGCTGACACTGAAGCTTTCTTT